These T cell receptor beta chains were read from a single sample in a study of shared T cell receptors in the human thymus. Sequenced by immunoSEQ multiplex PCR; TCRdb stores in-frame clones only, minus some. The sample yields about 380,000 clones, more than 85% seen once. Specimen: thymocytes. Receptors were obtained from a human donor. Each CDR3 is given with its conserved first and last residue. The D gene is left open where the match is weak. Size tells how often a clone was seen (once, few, many) or the class of an expanded clone, and some rows leave it out.

size	V	J	D	DNA	CDR3
.	TRBV28	TRBJ2-5	.	TGTGCCAGCAGTTTAGCGTCGAAGACCCAGTACTTC	CASSLASKTQYF
.	TRBV6-1	TRBJ1-2	.	TGTGCCAGCAGTGATCAGACCGGAAACTATGGCTACACCTTC	CASSDQTGNYGYTF
.	TRBV5-4	TRBJ2-7	.	TGTGCCAGCAGCTTGGCCGGGGTAGCCTACGAGCAGTACTTC	CASSLAGVAYEQYF
.	TRBV29-1	TRBJ2-1	.	TGCAGCGTCCCAGCCGTAGCGCCGCCCTACAATGAGCAGTTCTTC	CSVPAVAPPYNEQFF
.	TRBV4-2	TRBJ2-1	TRBD2	TGTGCCAGCAGCCTCCAGGGGACTAGCGGGTGCAGCTCCTACAATGAGCAGTTCTTC	CASSLQGTSGCSSYNEQFF
few	TRBV5-6	TRBJ2-7	.	TGTGCCAGCAGCTTATCGATCCGCGGGACGGACTCCTACGAGCAGTACTTC	CASSLSIRGTDSYEQYF
.	TRBV7-9	TRBJ2-7	.	TGTGCCAGCAGCTCCGGGCAGGGGAGGCACGAGCAGTACTTC	CASSSGQGRHEQYF
.	TRBV14	TRBJ2-7	TRBD2	TGTGCCAGCAGGGAGACTAGCGCCTACGAGCAGTACTTC	CASRETSAYEQYF
.	TRBV20-1	TRBJ2-1	TRBD1	TGCATGGGACAGGTAGGCGATGAGCAGTTCTTC	CMGQVGDEQFF
.	TRBV19	TRBJ2-3	.	TGTGCCAGTACGGCAGGGCCTCCCACAGATACGCAGTATTTT	CASTAGPPTDTQYF
.	TRBV27	TRBJ1-4	.	TGTGCCAGCAGTTCACAGGGAACTAATGAAAAACTGTTTTTT	CASSSQGTNEKLFF
.	TRBV10-3	TRBJ2-7	TRBD1	TGTGCCATCAGTGAATGGGACAGGGGTAGCTACGAGCAGTACTTC	CAISEWDRGSYEQYF
.	TRBV27	TRBJ2-1	TRBD2	TGTGCCAGCAGTACTATCCATGCGGGAGCCTCCTACAATGAGCAGTTCTTC	CASSTIHAGASYNEQFF
.	TRBV7-6	TRBJ2-5	.	TGTGCCAGCAGCCTAAGTGGGTTTAAAGAGACCCAGTACTTC	CASSLSGFKETQYF
.	TRBV7-6	TRBJ2-1	.	TGTGCCAGCAGCTTAAGGAGTTACAATGAGCAGTTCTTC	CASSLRSYNEQFF